The rows below give T cell receptor beta chains drawn from one sample of a study of T cells in Graves' hyperthyroidism and ophthalmopathy. TCRdb processed the multiplex PCR reads anew with MiXCR; each CDR3 protein has one entry. The sample yields fewer than 110,000 distinct CDR3 sequences, 15% to 20% seen once. Input material: blood. These receptors came from a woman aged 45-65 years with Graves' hyperthyroidism. The CDR3 runs from the conserved cysteine through the conserved F or W. The order of the fields is J gene, clone size, V gene, D gene, CDR3 DNA, CDR3 protein. D genes are given only for firm matches. A row's size may be missing; if present it is once, few, many or a size class.

TRBJ2-7	many	TRBV28	NA	TGTGCCAGCAGTCTCTCCGGGCCAACGGGGGAGCAGTACTTC	CASSLSGPTGEQYF
TRBJ2-1	NA	TRBV20-1	TRBD2	TGCAGTGCCGGGCCTAGCGGGGGAAATGAGCAGTTCTTC	CSAGPSGGNEQFF
TRBJ2-2	NA	TRBV29-1	NA	TGCAGCGTTGTAGTGGGTAGCTCGAACACCGGGGAGCTGTTTTTT	CSVVVGSSNTGELFF
TRBJ2-2	NA	TRBV28	TRBD1	TGTGCCAGCAGTACGATGACAGGGGGCCGAGGCGGGGAGCTGTTTTTT	CASSTMTGGRGGELFF
TRBJ2-7	many	TRBV29-1	NA	TGCAGCGTTGAGACCTTCTCCTACGAGCAGTACTTC	CSVETFSYEQYF
TRBJ2-1	many	TRBV12-3/TRBV12-4	TRBD2	TGTGCCAGCACCGTGGGACTAGCGGGCGATAGCTCCTACAATGAGCAGTTCTTC	CASTVGLAGDSSYNEQFF
TRBJ2-1	many	TRBV24-1	NA	TGTGCCACCAGTGATGTGGTCTTCAGGGGCTCAAGCTCCTACAATGAGCAGTTCTTC	CATSDVVFRGSSSYNEQFF
TRBJ1-4	many	TRBV27	TRBD1	TGTGCCAGCAGCCTTAGAACAGGGGGTTTTTCTGAAAAACTGTTTTTT	CASSLRTGGFSEKLFF
TRBJ2-1	many	TRBV20-1	TRBD2	TGCAGTGCTAGACCCAGCGGGAGGGCCTACGGTGAGCAGTTCTTC	CSARPSGRAYGEQFF
TRBJ2-3	NA	TRBV13	NA	TGTGCCAGCAGTTATACCCCAGATACGCAGTATTTT	CASSYTPDTQYF
TRBJ2-1	many	TRBV30	NA	TGTGCCTGGAGTGGTGAAAATGAGCAGTTCTTC	CAWSGENEQFF
TRBJ1-4	many	TRBV2	NA	TGTGCCAGCAGGGCGGGGTTTAATGAAAAACTGTTTTTT	CASRAGFNEKLFF
TRBJ1-4	few	TRBV5-5	NA	TGTGCCAGCAGCTTGGCGGTTGGATCTAATGAAAAACTGTTTTTT	CASSLAVGSNEKLFF
TRBJ1-5	NA	TRBV19	NA	TGTGCCGCGGGGGGGGGTTCCCATCAGCCCCAGCATTTT	CAAGGGSHQPQHF
TRBJ1-4	NA	TRBV10-3	NA	TGTGCCATCAGTGCTTCGGGAACAACTAATGAAAAACTGTTTTTT	CAISASGTTNEKLFF
TRBJ2-2	many	TRBV29-1	TRBD1	TGCAGCGTTGATGAGGGGGCTGCCGGGGAGCTGTTTTTT	CSVDEGAAGELFF
TRBJ2-2	NA	TRBV2	NA	TGTGCCAGCAGTTTGGAAGGTACCTTATCCGGGGAGCTGTTTTTT	CASSLEGTLSGELFF
TRBJ1-2	NA	TRBV30	NA	TGTGCCTGGAGTAACGGGAATAGGAATGGCTACACCTTC	CAWSNGNRNGYTF